The 19 T cell receptor beta chains below were found in one sample sequenced in a study of OX40 agonist ivuxolimab in advanced cancers. Sequenced by immunoSEQ multiplex PCR; TCRdb stores in-frame clones only, minus some. The sample yields about 46,000 clones, more than 65% seen once. This material consisted of CD4+ or CD8+ T cells sorted from blood, taken in a trial of the OX40 agonist ivuxolimab. The receptors stem from an adult with an advanced solid tumor such as melanoma, head and neck, liver or kidney cancer.

This chain connects TRBV29-1 to TRBJ2-3; D not resolved. The V end was cut by 7 bases, the J end by 0 bases, with 20 bases between. The CDR3 runs to 16 residues. Germline assignment: CDR1 SQVTM and CDR2 ANQGSEA. The CDR3 protein is CSAGWAVLGSTDTQYF. CDR3 in DNA: TGCAGCGCCGGCTGGGCCGTGCTCGGCAGCACAGATACGCAGTATTTT.

The CDR3 spells CASSPHWGEGETQYF. CDR3 nucleotides: TGTGCCAGCAGCCCCCATTGGGGGGAGGGCGAGACCCAGTACTTC. The rearrangement links TRBV7-9 to TRBJ2-5; 7 bases fit TRBD2. In germline, CDR1 is SEHNR, CDR2 FQNEAQ (reference sequence). V dropped 5 bases and J dropped 5; count of bases not matched to a gene: 11. The CDR3 length is 15 residues.

J is TRBJ2-7 and V is TRBV10-3; D might be TRBD1 or TRBD2, each matching 5 bases. The CDR3 loop spans 13 amino acids. V lost 6 bases to trimming and J lost 2 bases, with 11 bases between them. Germline CDR1 reads ENHRY; CDR2 reads SYGVKD. CDR3 loop: CAISPGSPYEQYF. The DNA of the CDR3 is TGTGCCATCAGCCCAGGGAGTCCCTACGAGCAGTACTTC.

The V call is TRBV18, the J call TRBJ2-3; 8 nucleotides agree with TRBD2. With V trimmed by 1 base and J by 1 base, 4 bases remained unmatched. Germline lookup yields CDR1 KGHSH and CDR2 LQKENI. This CDR3 has 16 residues. The DNA for the CDR3 is TGTGCCAGCTCACCACGGCCGACTAGCGGCACAGATACGCAGTATTTT. Translating it yields CASSPRPTSGTDTQYF.

The chain couples TRBV7-9 to TRBJ2-5; D unresolved. The germline V and J ends were trimmed by 1 base and 0 bases, with 3 bases remaining between them. The CDR3 runs 13 residues. Per germline, CDR1 SEHNR and CDR2 FQNEAQ (reference sequence). The CDR3 nucleotides read TGTGCCAGCAGCTTAGGCTACCAAGAGACCCAGTACTTC. Translation: CASSLGYQETQYF.

The chain recombines TRBV19 with TRBJ2-1, with D perhaps being TRBD1 or TRBD2 (5 bases each). CDR1 LNHDA and CDR2 SQIVND come from the germline V gene (reference sequence). V was shortened by 6 bases and J by 5 bases, with 17 bases between the two germline ends. This CDR3 comprises 15 residues. The CDR3 sequence: CASSPLPRGDNEQFF. The CDR3 DNA follows: TGTGCCAGTAGCCCTCTACCAAGAGGGGACAATGAGCAGTTCTTC. The full variable domain, rest sourced from reference TRBV19 and TRBJ2-1, is DGGITQSPKYLFRKEGQNVTLSCEQNLNHDAMYWYRQDPGQGLRLIYYSQIVNDFQKGDIAEGYSVSREKKESFPLTVTSAQKNPTAFYLCASSPLPRGDNEQFFGPGTRLTVL.

The chain combines TRBV6-5 with TRBJ1-2, with 8 bases lining up with TRBD1. CDR1 is MNHEY, CDR2 SVGAGI, per germline. The CDR3 has 13 residues. V gave up 5 bases and J gave up 2 bases; unmatched junction bases: 1. The chain's CDR3 is CASSGDRNYGYTF. The CDR3 DNA reads as TGTGCCAGCAGTGGGGACAGGAACTATGGCTACACCTTC.

This clone was counted once. This chain connects TRBV6-5 to TRBJ2-3, with 13 positions matching TRBD2. Germline-derived CDR1 and CDR2 are MNHEY and SVGAGI. The length of the CDR3 is 14 residues. Trimming at V came to 6 bases and at J to 6 bases, leaving 3 bases not matched to a gene. CDR3 sequence: CASRTSGGVDTQYF. Here the CDR3 DNA reads TGTGCCAGCAGAACTAGCGGGGGGGTTGATACGCAGTATTTT.

This chain links TRBV4-1 with TRBJ2-3; TRBD1 matches at 8 bases. The ends lost 0 bases at V and 2 bases at J; junction bases unmatched: 10. The CDR3 is made up of 18 amino acids. Germline V CDR1 and CDR2: MGHRA, YSYEKL. The CDR3 here is CASSQERTRTGNTDTQYF. DNA of the CDR3: TGCGCCAGCAGCCAAGAACGGACTCGGACAGGGAACACAGATACGCAGTATTTT.

The J gene is TRBJ1-1, the V gene TRBV25-1; D is possibly TRBD1 (5 bases). The CDR3 consists of 14 residues. Looked up from germline, CDR1 is MGHDK and CDR2 is SYGVNS. The V end lost 2 bases, the J end lost 1 base, and 8 bases lay between the germline ends. CDR3 in DNA: TGTGCCAGCAGTGAAGGGGGTAAGAACACTGAAGCTTTCTTT. This gives the protein CASSEGGKNTEAFF.

This chain connects TRBV5-6 to TRBJ1-5; TRBD1 might be the D (6 bases). The CDR3 is made up of 16 amino acids. V gave up 4 bases and J gave up 1 base, with 15 bases separating them. Looked up from germline, CDR1 is SGHDT and CDR2 is YYEEEE. In DNA form, the CDR3 reads TGTGCCAGCAGCGAAGGGGGAAGTTTGAGCAATCAGCCCCAGCATTTT. Amino acid sequence: CASSEGGSLSNQPQHF.

The chain carries TRBV5-1 and TRBJ2-1; 11 bases are shared with TRBD2. The CDR3 is 16 residues long. Germline V CDR1 and CDR2: SGHRS, YFSETQ. Trimming removed 5 bases from V and 5 bases from J; junction bases left unmatched: 9. The CDR3 sequence is CASRPGLAERNNEQFF. DNA for the CDR3: TGCGCCAGCAGGCCGGGACTAGCGGAGAGAAACAATGAGCAGTTCTTC.

V is TRBV12-2 and J is TRBJ2-7. TRBV12-2 is listed as a pseudogene. The CDR3 covers 14 residues. The DNA for the CDR3 is TGTGCAAGTCCCAACCGGGGCACCCTCGGGGAGCAGTACTTC. Translated: CASPNRGTLGEQYF.

The chain combines TRBV11-3 with TRBJ2-2; 9 positions match TRBD1. Looked up from germline, CDR1 is SGHNT and CDR2 is YENEEA. The ends lost 3 bases at V and 6 bases at J; junction bases unmatched: 2. The CDR3 is 14 amino acids. CDR3 residues: CASSFGQGSGELFF. Here the CDR3 DNA reads TGTGCCAGCAGCTTTGGACAGGGGTCCGGGGAGCTGTTTTTT. Full variable domain (rest looked up from reference TRBV11-3 and TRBJ2-2): EAGVVQSPRYKIIEKKQPVAFWCNPISGHNTLYWYLQNLGQGPELLIRYENEEAVDDSQLPKDRFSAERLKGVDSTLKIQPAELGDSAVYLCASSFGQGSGELFFGEGSRLTVL.

J is TRBJ2-7 and V is TRBV6-1; possibly TRBD1 or TRBD2 for D (6 bases each). The germline V gene has CDR1 MNHNS and CDR2 SASEGT. V was trimmed by 4 bases and J by 5 bases, leaving 15 bases between them. The CDR3 contains 14 residues. CDR3 in amino acids: CASSVTGRGDEQYF. The CDR3 DNA reads TGTGCCAGCAGTGTCACAGGGCGCGGGGACGAGCAGTACTTC.

J is TRBJ1-4 and V is TRBV2; possible D gene TRBD1, 6 bases. The V end lost 5 bases, the J end lost 4 bases, and 20 bases lay between the germline ends. The CDR3 sequence is 17 residues long. CDR1 SNHLY and CDR2 FYNNEI come from the germline V gene. The CDR3 nucleotides read TGTGCCAGCAGTAAACGATCTGGACAGAAGTTTAATGAAAAACTGTTTTTT. Translating it yields CASSKRSGQKFNEKLFF. Drawing the rest from reference TRBV2 and TRBJ1-4, the complete variable domain is EPEVTQTPSHQVTQMGQEVILRCVPISNHLYFYWYRQILGQKVEFLVSFYNNEISEKSEIFDDQFSVERPDGSNFTLKIRSTKLEDSAMYFCASSKRSGQKFNEKLFFGSGTQLSVL.

V usage is TRBV19 and J usage is TRBJ2-2; TRBD1 might be the D (5 bases). This CDR3 region has 16 residues. Germline-derived CDR1 and CDR2 are LNHDA and SQIVND (reference sequence). Trimming cost V 1 base and J 6 bases, with 15 bases left between them. CDR3 region: CASSIAASRVSGELFF. CDR3 DNA: TGTGCCAGTAGTATAGCGGCCTCCAGGGTGTCCGGGGAGCTGTTTTTT.

V and J are TRBV9 and TRBJ2-5; 10 bases are shared with TRBD1. Per germline, CDR1 SGDLS and CDR2 YYNGEE. The CDR3 consists of 14 residues. V dropped 3 bases and J dropped 5; count of bases not matched to a gene: 4. CDR3 amino acids: CASSALGQGETQYF. Written as DNA, the CDR3 is TGTGCCAGCAGCGCCCTGGGACAGGGGGAGACCCAGTACTTC.

V and J are TRBV5-1 and TRBJ2-5; 13 bases agree with TRBD2. After removal of 0 bases from V and 2 bases from J, the junction contained 16 bases not matched to a gene. This CDR3 spans 21 amino acids. Germline V lookup: CDR1 SGHRS, CDR2 YFSETQ. DNA for the CDR3: TGCGCCAGCAGCTTGGCCCCACTTTCGACTAGCGGGGGGACGGGGCAAGAGACCCAGTACTTC. Translation: CASSLAPLSTSGGTGQETQYF.